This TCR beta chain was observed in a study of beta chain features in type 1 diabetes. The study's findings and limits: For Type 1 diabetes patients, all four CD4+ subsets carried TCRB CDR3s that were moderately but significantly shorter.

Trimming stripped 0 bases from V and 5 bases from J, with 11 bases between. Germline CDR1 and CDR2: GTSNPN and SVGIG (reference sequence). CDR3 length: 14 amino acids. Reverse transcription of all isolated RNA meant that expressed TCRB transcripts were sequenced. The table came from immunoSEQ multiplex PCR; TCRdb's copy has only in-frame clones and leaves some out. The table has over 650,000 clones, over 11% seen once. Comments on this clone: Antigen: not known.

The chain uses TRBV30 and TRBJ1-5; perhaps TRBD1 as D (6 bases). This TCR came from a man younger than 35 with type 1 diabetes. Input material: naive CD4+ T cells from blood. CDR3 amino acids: CAWSVAGAYQPQHF. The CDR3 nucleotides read TGTGCCTGGAGTGTCGCAGGGGCGTATCAGCCCCAGCATTTT.